This is a list of T cell receptor beta chains from one sample in a study of T cell responses to AZD1222 COVID-19 vaccine. Generated by immunoSEQ multiplex PCR, the TCRdb table keeps only in-frame clones and is missing some. The table records 130,000 to 150,000 clones, 85% to 95% of them present only once. Material: peripheral blood, obtained after recovery from COVID-19. The receptors were sampled from an adult who had recovered from COVID-19. Both conserved end residues are part of each CDR3. D genes are given only for firm matches. Size values are once, few and many counts, or a class for expanded clones, and some rows have none.

J gene: TRBJ1-4
D gene: .
V gene: TRBV10-3
clone size: .
CDR3 protein: CAIRAPGNEKLFF
CDR3 DNA: TGTGCCATCAGGGCCCCGGGCAATGAAAAACTGTTTTTT

J gene: TRBJ2-5
D gene: .
V gene: TRBV6-5
clone size: few
CDR3 protein: CASTREETQYF
CDR3 DNA: TGTGCCAGCACCCGGGAAGAGACCCAGTACTTC

J gene: TRBJ2-4
D gene: .
V gene: TRBV5-4
clone size: .
CDR3 protein: CASSLAGKTGLAKNIQYF
CDR3 DNA: TGTGCCAGCAGCTTGGCCGGCAAAACAGGACTAGCCAAAAACATTCAGTACTTC

J gene: TRBJ2-1
D gene: .
V gene: TRBV21-1
clone size: .
CDR3 protein: CASSKVRGSVYNEQFF
CDR3 DNA: TGTGCCAGCAGCAAAGTGCGGGGGAGCGTTTACAATGAGCAGTTCTTC

J gene: TRBJ2-1
D gene: TRBD2
V gene: TRBV12-5
clone size: .
CDR3 protein: CASGGIAGNEQFF
CDR3 DNA: TGTGCTAGTGGCGGCATAGCGGGCAATGAGCAGTTCTTC

J gene: TRBJ2-5
D gene: TRBD2
V gene: TRBV2
clone size: .
CDR3 protein: CASVQRRTSGSGLETQYF
CDR3 DNA: TGTGCCAGCGTACAGCGGAGGACTAGCGGGAGCGGTCTGGAGACCCAGTACTTC

J gene: TRBJ2-7
D gene: .
V gene: TRBV11-2
clone size: .
CDR3 protein: CASSSYPREEQYF
CDR3 DNA: TGTGCCAGCAGCTCATACCCCCGGGAGGAGCAGTACTTC

J gene: TRBJ2-1
D gene: .
V gene: TRBV6-1
clone size: .
CDR3 protein: CASSEGSYNEQFF
CDR3 DNA: TGTGCCAGCAGTGAAGGATCCTACAATGAGCAGTTCTTC

J gene: TRBJ2-5
D gene: .
V gene: TRBV28
clone size: .
CDR3 protein: CASSLYRRTASQETQYF
CDR3 DNA: TGTGCCAGCAGTTTATACCGAAGGACAGCCAGCCAAGAGACCCAGTACTTC

J gene: TRBJ2-7
D gene: .
V gene: TRBV28
clone size: .
CDR3 protein: CAIGRGLRVGGEQYF
CDR3 DNA: TGTGCCATAGGTCGGGGCCTTCGCGTCGGGGGCGAGCAGTACTTC

J gene: TRBJ2-7
D gene: .
V gene: TRBV4-1
clone size: .
CDR3 protein: CASSQVGAASYEQYF
CDR3 DNA: TGCGCCAGCAGCCAAGTCGGAGCGGCCTCCTACGAGCAGTACTTC

J gene: TRBJ2-3
D gene: TRBD2
V gene: TRBV9
clone size: once
CDR3 protein: CASSVVAGGGRASTDTQYF
CDR3 DNA: TGTGCCAGCAGCGTAGTGGCAGGAGGCGGGAGGGCTAGCACAGATACGCAGTATTTT

J gene: TRBJ1-5
D gene: .
V gene: TRBV10-3
clone size: .
CDR3 protein: CAISESNRGSNSNQPQHF
CDR3 DNA: TGTGCCATCAGTGAGTCGAATAGGGGCAGTAACAGCAATCAGCCCCAGCATTTT

J gene: TRBJ1-5
D gene: .
V gene: TRBV7-9
clone size: .
CDR3 protein: CASSQVGVGNQPQHF
CDR3 DNA: TGTGCCAGCAGCCAGGTGGGGGTAGGCAATCAGCCCCAGCATTTT

J gene: TRBJ2-3
D gene: .
V gene: TRBV14
clone size: .
CDR3 protein: CASSQSADTQYF
CDR3 DNA: TGTGCCAGCAGCCAATCGGCAGATACGCAGTATTTT

J gene: TRBJ2-7
D gene: .
V gene: TRBV19
clone size: .
CDR3 protein: CASSTGDWGGEQYF
CDR3 DNA: TGTGCCAGTAGTACGGGGGACTGGGGTGGCGAGCAGTACTTC

J gene: TRBJ2-7
D gene: .
V gene: TRBV2
clone size: once
CDR3 protein: CASSDSPTYEQYF
CDR3 DNA: TGTGCCAGCAGTGACAGTCCGACCTACGAGCAGTACTTC

J gene: TRBJ1-2
D gene: .
V gene: TRBV28
clone size: .
CDR3 protein: CASSLWRSSYGYTF
CDR3 DNA: TGTGCCAGCAGTTTATGGAGGAGCTCCTATGGCTACACCTTC

J gene: TRBJ2-1
D gene: .
V gene: TRBV28
clone size: .
CDR3 protein: CASSFGWGEQFF
CDR3 DNA: TGTGCCAGCAGTTTCGGGTGGGGTGAGCAGTTCTTC

J gene: TRBJ1-5
D gene: .
V gene: TRBV27
clone size: .
CDR3 protein: CASSLRYRAPYSNQPQHF
CDR3 DNA: TGTGCCAGCAGTTTGCGGTACCGGGCGCCATATAGCAATCAGCCCCAGCATTTT

J gene: TRBJ1-4
D gene: .
V gene: TRBV4-2
clone size: .
CDR3 protein: CASSAPGAGNEKLFF
CDR3 DNA: TGTGCCAGCAGCGCCCCTGGGGCAGGTAATGAAAAACTGTTTTTT

J gene: TRBJ2-7
D gene: TRBD2
V gene: TRBV7-2
clone size: .
CDR3 protein: CASSHDPLAGPFYEQYF
CDR3 DNA: TGTGCCAGCAGCCACGATCCACTAGCGGGGCCCTTCTACGAGCAGTACTTC

J gene: TRBJ2-1
D gene: TRBD2
V gene: TRBV19
clone size: .
CDR3 protein: CASSIVAGGPGDNEQFF
CDR3 DNA: TGTGCCAGTAGTATAGTAGCGGGAGGGCCTGGGGACAATGAGCAGTTCTTC

J gene: TRBJ1-2
D gene: .
V gene: TRBV30
clone size: .
CDR3 protein: CAKEGGAYGYTF
CDR3 DNA: TGTGCCAAGGAGGGGGGAGCCTATGGCTACACCTTC

J gene: TRBJ2-5
D gene: .
V gene: TRBV4-2
clone size: .
CDR3 protein: CASSQGRDLQETQYF
CDR3 DNA: TGTGCCAGCAGCCAAGGCCGGGACCTACAAGAGACCCAGTACTTC

J gene: TRBJ2-1
D gene: .
V gene: TRBV6-5
clone size: .
CDR3 protein: CASSYGRNSYNEQFF
CDR3 DNA: TGTGCCAGCAGTTACGGGAGGAACTCCTACAATGAGCAGTTCTTC

J gene: TRBJ2-7
D gene: TRBD1
V gene: TRBV7-9
clone size: .
CDR3 protein: CASRTTGAGDEQYF
CDR3 DNA: TGTGCCAGCAGGACGACAGGGGCTGGGGACGAGCAGTACTTC

J gene: TRBJ1-1
D gene: TRBD1
V gene: TRBV10-1
clone size: .
CDR3 protein: CASSDPGQGGTEAFF
CDR3 DNA: TGCGCCAGCAGTGACCCGGGACAGGGGGGTACTGAAGCTTTCTTT

J gene: TRBJ2-3
D gene: .
V gene: TRBV28
clone size: .
CDR3 protein: CASKGAITRGDTQYF
CDR3 DNA: TGTGCCAGCAAGGGGGCGATCACCCGGGGGGATACGCAGTATTTT